This T cell receptor (beta chain) was observed in a study of post-analysis software for immune sequencing data. Overall study: Patients had relapsing-remitting, secondary progressive or progressive-relapsing multiple sclerosis; some lacked subtype.

Study findings and constraints: Controls had lower frequencies than patients of about 5 TRBV segments, which included TRBV5-6, TRBV5-1 and TRBV20-1. Under F measure analysis, samples from one preparation batch co-clustered strongly. Comparison with controls showed significantly lower normalized Chao1 diversity in multiple sclerosis patients.

As concerns this clonotype: What it binds is not known.

Per germline, CDR1 SGHRS and CDR2 YFSETQ. The CDR3 covers 12 residues. The V gene end was trimmed by 7 bases and the J gene end by 5 bases; junction bases not matched to a gene: 6. Each TCR beta cDNA library carried unique molecular identifiers. Each sample of about 0.9 to 10 million input T cells yielded approximately 500,000 cDNA molecules, so each molecule approximated one T cell. TCRdb fed the PCR reads into MiXCR, producing one record per CDR3 protein. Of roughly 600,000 distinct CDR3 sequences listed, roughly 40% are singletons. The V and J genes are TRBV5-1 and TRBJ2-7; 7 bases line up with TRBD2. Sequencing used blood. This clonotype originated in a girl aged 10 to 17 with multiple sclerosis. The CDR3 DNA follows: TGCGCCAGCGGGGAGGGGATGAACGAGCAGTACTTC. It codes for CASGEGMNEQYF.